The 10 T cell receptor beta chains presented below share a single source sample, sequenced in a study of blood T cell repertoires in COVID-19 (dated by TCRdb to about 2020). Library prep was done by the immunoSEQ multiplex PCR assay. This immuneACCESS table, as held by TCRdb, lists in-frame sequences with V and J called but not all clones. Of the missing ones, under half trace to an unresolved V gene in checked studies; the others have no known cause. The sample table records tens of thousands of clones; under 95% of these occur just once. The top ten clonotypes cover more than 8% of the sample. Sequencing was done on a sample of peripheral blood. The receptors were gathered from a human donor in a cohort sampled during active COVID-19.

The rearrangement joins TRBV3-1 (or the pseudogene TRBV3-2) to TRBJ2-5, with TRBD2 matching 13 bases. Trimming took 2 bases from V and 3 from J; bases not matched to a gene: 6. Germline loops: CDR1 LGHDT, CDR2 YNNKEL (reference sequence). The CDR3 is made up of 17 amino acids. The CDR3 DNA reads TGTGCCAGCAGCCAAATAGGACTAGCGGGGGCCGAAGAGACCCAGTACTTC. Encoded protein: CASSQIGLAGAEETQYF.

J is TRBJ1-2 and V is TRBV2, with 8 positions matching TRBD1. This CDR3 spans 14 amino acids. Germline CDR1 and CDR2: SNHLY and FYNNEI. V gave up 4 bases and J gave up 4 bases; unmatched junction bases: 5. CDR3 bases: TGTGCCAGCAGTGGGGACAGGCGGGCCTATGGCTACACCTTC. This translates into CASSGDRRAYGYTF.

This clone appeared once. The rearrangement uses TRBV7-3 and TRBJ1-1; the D is unclear. The germline V gene encodes CDR1 SGHTA and CDR2 FQGTGA. The ends were cut back, 5 bases at V and 5 bases at J, with 9 bases in the middle. This CDR3 is 12 amino acids long. The CDR3 DNA follows: TGTGCCAGCAGCGGAGCGGGGACTGAAGCTTTCTTT. Its protein is CASSGAGTEAFF. The complete variable domain, with remaining parts taken from reference TRBV7-3 and TRBJ1-1, reads GAGVSQTPSNKVTEKGKYVELRCDPISGHTALYWYRQSLGQGPEFLIYFQGTGAADDSGLPNDRFFAVRPEGSVSTLKIQRTERGDSAVYLCASSGAGTEAFFGQGTRLTVV.

The chain couples TRBV24-1 to TRBJ2-7; 12 positions match TRBD1. Germline CDR1 reads KGHDR; CDR2 reads SFDVKD. The ends lost 3 bases at V and 5 bases at J; junction bases unmatched: 7. This CDR3 region has 16 residues. This chain's CDR3 is CATSDPGTGGFDEQYF. CDR3 nucleotide sequence: TGTGCCACCAGTGATCCCGGGACAGGGGGCTTCGACGAGCAGTACTTC.

The genes are TRBV12-3 or TRBV12-4 and TRBJ2-3; 7 positions agree with TRBD1. The J segment lost 6 bases and the V segment lost 6 bases, leaving 6 bases of the junction unmatched. The CDR3 runs to 13 residues. The CDR3 protein is CASRRDSQDTQYF. CDR3 nucleotides: TGTGCCAGCAGGAGGGACAGCCAGGATACGCAGTATTTT.

The chain has TRBV3-1 (or the pseudogene TRBV3-2) and TRBJ1-2; D not resolved. Germline V gene sequence: CDR1 LGHDT, CDR2 YNNKEL (reference sequence). Trimming took 1 base from V and 5 from J, leaving 23 bases between them. The length of the CDR3 is 18 residues. The CDR3 here is CASSQAKWGARLRYGYTF. In nucleotides, the CDR3 is TGTGCCAGCAGCCAAGCCAAATGGGGAGCCAGGCTTCGGTATGGCTACACCTTC.

This clone has a handful of counts. The chain uses TRBV5-6 and TRBJ1-4; perhaps TRBD1 as D (5 bases). The CDR3 has 14 residues. The ends were cut back, 7 bases at V and 6 bases at J, with 16 bases in the middle. Germline CDR1 SGHDT, CDR2 YYEEEE. The CDR3, as DNA: TGTGCCAGCCTTCAATTCGGGGGGGATGAAAAACTGTTTTTT. Translation gives CASLQFGGDEKLFF. The full variable domain, with the rest looked up from reference TRBV5-6 and TRBJ1-4, is DAGVTQSPTHLIKTRGQQVTLRCSPKSGHDTVSWYQQALGQGPQFIFQYYEEEERQRGNFPDRFSGHQFPNYSSELNVNALLLGDSALYLCASLQFGGDEKLFFGSGTQLSVL.

The CDR3 DNA reads TGTGCCAGCAGCCAAGATCACAGGGCCTACGAGCAGTACTTC. It translates to CASSQDHRAYEQYF. V and J are TRBV4-2 and TRBJ2-7, with a possible D match to TRBD1 (6 bases). V was clipped by 0 bases and J by 2 bases, with 8 bases between them. This CDR3 comprises 14 residues. CDR1 is LGHNA, CDR2 YNFKEQ, per germline.

The chain employs TRBV27 and TRBJ1-1; the match to TRBD1 covers 8 bases. The germline CDR1 and CDR2 sequences are MNHEY and SMNVEV (reference sequence). Trimming took 0 bases from V and 2 from J; bases not matched to a gene: 2. The CDR3 totals 15 residues. The CDR3 loop reads CASSLSPGGNTEAFF. For the CDR3, the DNA is TGTGCCAGCAGTTTATCGCCAGGGGGCAACACTGAAGCTTTCTTT.

The V gene is TRBV5-1, the J gene TRBJ2-2; 7 bases are shared with TRBD1. The V segment lost 5 bases and the J segment 2 bases; nucleotides outside the gene matches: 3. Germline V gives CDR1 SGHRS, CDR2 YFSETQ. The CDR3 loop spans 14 amino acids. This chain's CDR3 is CASSLGGNTGELFF. DNA for the CDR3: TGCGCCAGCAGTTTAGGGGGCAACACCGGGGAGCTGTTTTTT.